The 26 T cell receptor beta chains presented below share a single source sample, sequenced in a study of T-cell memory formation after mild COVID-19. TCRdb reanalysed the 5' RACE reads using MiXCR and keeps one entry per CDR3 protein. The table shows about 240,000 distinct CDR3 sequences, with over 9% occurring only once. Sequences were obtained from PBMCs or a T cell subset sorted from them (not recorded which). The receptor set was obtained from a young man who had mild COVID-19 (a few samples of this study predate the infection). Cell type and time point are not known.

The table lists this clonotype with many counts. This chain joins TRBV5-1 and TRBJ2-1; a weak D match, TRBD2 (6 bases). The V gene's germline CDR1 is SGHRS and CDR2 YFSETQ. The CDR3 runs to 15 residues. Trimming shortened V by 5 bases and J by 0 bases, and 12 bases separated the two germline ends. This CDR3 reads CASRASASSYNEQFF. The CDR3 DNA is TGCGCCAGCAGGGCTAGCGCTAGCTCCTACAATGAGCAGTTCTTC.

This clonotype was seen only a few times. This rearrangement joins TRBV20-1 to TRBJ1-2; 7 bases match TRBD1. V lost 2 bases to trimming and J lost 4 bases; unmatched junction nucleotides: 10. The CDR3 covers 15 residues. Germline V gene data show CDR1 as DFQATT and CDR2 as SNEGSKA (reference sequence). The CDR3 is CSARRQGGITYGYTF. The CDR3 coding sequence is TGCAGTGCTAGACGACAGGGAGGGATCACCTATGGCTACACCTTC.

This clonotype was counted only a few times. CDR3 nucleotide sequence: TGTGCCAGCAGCGTACAGGGCTATGGCTACACCTTC. It is translated as CASSVQGYGYTF. This chain uses TRBV9 with TRBJ1-2; D is perhaps TRBD1 (5 bases). This CDR3 has 12 residues. The germline gives CDR1 SGDLS, CDR2 YYNGEE. The germline V and J ends were trimmed by 1 base and 4 bases, with 5 bases remaining between them.

The CDR3 bases are TGTGCCAGCAGCTTACTCGGGGCCCTCAATGAGCAGTTCTTC. Encoded protein: CASSLLGALNEQFF. The chain joins TRBV7-2 to TRBJ2-1, with D tentatively TRBD1 or TRBD2 (5 bases each). The germline CDR1 and CDR2 sequences are SGHTA and FQGNSA. The V end lost 2 bases, the J end lost 6 bases, and 11 bases lay between the germline ends. This CDR3 comprises 14 residues.

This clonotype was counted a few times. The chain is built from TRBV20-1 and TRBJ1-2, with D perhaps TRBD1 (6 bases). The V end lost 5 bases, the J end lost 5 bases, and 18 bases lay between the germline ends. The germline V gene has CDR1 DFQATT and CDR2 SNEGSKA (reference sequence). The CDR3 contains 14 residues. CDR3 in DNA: TGCAGTGCTGGGGGGCTAGGACAGTGGTATGGCTACACCTTC. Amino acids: CSAGGLGQWYGYTF.

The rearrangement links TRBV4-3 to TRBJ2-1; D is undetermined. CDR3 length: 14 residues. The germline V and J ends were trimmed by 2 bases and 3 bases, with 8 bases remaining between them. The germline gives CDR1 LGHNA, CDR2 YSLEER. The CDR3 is CASSQRNVYNEQFF. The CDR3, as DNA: TGCGCCAGCAGCCAACGTAATGTCTACAATGAGCAGTTCTTC.

DNA of the CDR3: TGTGCCAGCAGTTACTCGCGGGGACTAGCGGGGGGAGCGGGTGAGCAGTTCTTC. Encoded protein: CASSYSRGLAGGAGEQFF. The V gene is TRBV6-2 or TRBV6-3, the J gene TRBJ2-1, with 15 nucleotides matching TRBD2. V trimming: 0 bases; J trimming: 9 bases; junction bases outside the gene matches: 9. Per germline, CDR1 MNHEY and CDR2 SVGEGT. The CDR3 consists of 18 residues.

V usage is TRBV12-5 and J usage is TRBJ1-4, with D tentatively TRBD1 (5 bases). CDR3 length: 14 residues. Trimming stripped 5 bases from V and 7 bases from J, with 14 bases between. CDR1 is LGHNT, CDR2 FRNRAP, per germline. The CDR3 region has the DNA TGTGCTAGTGGTCCACACGGGGGTAGTGAAAAACTGTTTTTT. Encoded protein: CASGPHGGSEKLFF. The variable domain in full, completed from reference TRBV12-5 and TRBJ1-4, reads DARVTQTPRHKVTEMGQEVTMRCQPILGHNTVFWYRQTMMQGLELLAYFRNRAPLDDSGMPKDRFSAEMPDATLATLKIQPSEPRDSAVYFCASGPHGGSEKLFFGSGTQLSVL.

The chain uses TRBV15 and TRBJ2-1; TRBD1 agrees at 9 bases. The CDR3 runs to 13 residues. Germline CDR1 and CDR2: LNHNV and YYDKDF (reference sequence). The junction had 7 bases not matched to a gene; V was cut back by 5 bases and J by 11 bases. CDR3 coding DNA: TGTGCCACCAGCGGGGGGACAGGGCCTAAGCAGTTCTTC. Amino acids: CATSGGTGPKQFF.

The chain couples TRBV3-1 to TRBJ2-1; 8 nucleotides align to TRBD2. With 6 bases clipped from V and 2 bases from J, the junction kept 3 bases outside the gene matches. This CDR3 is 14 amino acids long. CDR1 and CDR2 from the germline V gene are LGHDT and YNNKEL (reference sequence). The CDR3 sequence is CASRAGGPYNEQFF. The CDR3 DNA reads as TGTGCCAGCAGGGCGGGGGGTCCCTACAATGAGCAGTTCTTC.

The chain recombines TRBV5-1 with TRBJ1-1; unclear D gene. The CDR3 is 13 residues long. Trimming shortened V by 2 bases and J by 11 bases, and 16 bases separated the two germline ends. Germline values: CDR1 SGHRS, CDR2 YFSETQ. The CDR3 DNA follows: TGCGCCAGCAGCTTCGAAGGTTCGAGATACGCTTTCTTT. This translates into CASSFEGSRYAFF.

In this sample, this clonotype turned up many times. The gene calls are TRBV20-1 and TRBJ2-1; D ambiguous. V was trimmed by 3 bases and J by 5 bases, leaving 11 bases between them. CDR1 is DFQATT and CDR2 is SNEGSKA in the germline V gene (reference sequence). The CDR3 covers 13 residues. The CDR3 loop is CSARVDLDNEQFF. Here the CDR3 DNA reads TGCAGTGCTAGGGTCGACTTAGACAATGAGCAGTTCTTC.

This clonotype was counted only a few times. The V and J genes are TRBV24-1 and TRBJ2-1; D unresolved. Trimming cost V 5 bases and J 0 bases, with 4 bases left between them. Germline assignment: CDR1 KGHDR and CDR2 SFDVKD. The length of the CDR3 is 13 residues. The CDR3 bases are TGTGCCACCAGTGTTAGCTCCTACAATGAGCAGTTCTTC. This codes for CATSVSSYNEQFF.

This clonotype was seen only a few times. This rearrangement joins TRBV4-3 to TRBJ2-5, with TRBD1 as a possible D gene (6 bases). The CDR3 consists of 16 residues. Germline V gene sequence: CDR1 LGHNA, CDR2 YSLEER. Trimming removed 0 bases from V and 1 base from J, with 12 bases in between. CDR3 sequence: CASSQDRGPRQETQYF. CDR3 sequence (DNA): TGCGCCAGCAGCCAAGACAGGGGCCCACGCCAAGAGACCCAGTACTTC.

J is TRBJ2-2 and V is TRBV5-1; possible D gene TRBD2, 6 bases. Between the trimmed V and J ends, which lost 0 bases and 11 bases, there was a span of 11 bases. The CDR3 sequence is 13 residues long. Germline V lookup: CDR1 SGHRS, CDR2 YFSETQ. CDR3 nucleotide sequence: TGCGCCAGCAGCTTGGGACCGGGGGTAGAGCTGTTTTTT. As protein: CASSLGPGVELFF.

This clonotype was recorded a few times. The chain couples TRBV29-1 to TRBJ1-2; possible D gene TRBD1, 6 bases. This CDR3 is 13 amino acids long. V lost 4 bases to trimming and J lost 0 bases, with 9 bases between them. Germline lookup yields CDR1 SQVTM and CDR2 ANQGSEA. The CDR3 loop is CSVVQGSNYGYTF. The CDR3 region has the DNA TGCAGCGTTGTACAGGGCTCTAACTATGGCTACACCTTC.

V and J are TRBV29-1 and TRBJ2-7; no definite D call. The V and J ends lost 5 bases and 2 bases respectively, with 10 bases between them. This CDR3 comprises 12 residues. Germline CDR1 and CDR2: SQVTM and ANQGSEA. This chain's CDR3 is CSVWEETYEQYF. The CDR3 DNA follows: TGCAGCGTTTGGGAAGAGACCTACGAGCAGTACTTC.

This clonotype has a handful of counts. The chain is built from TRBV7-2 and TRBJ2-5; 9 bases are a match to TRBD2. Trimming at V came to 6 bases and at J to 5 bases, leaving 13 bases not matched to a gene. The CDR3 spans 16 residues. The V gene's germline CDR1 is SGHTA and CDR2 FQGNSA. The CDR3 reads CASSSGRGGAWETQYF. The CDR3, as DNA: TGTGCCAGCAGTTCTGGGCGCGGGGGGGCCTGGGAGACCCAGTACTTC.

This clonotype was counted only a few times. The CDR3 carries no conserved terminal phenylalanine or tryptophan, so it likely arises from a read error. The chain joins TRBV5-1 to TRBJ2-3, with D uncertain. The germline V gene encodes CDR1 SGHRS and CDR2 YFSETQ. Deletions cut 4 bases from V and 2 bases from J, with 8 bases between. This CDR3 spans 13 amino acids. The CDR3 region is CASSPLPTDTQYS. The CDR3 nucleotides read TGCGCCAGCAGCCCCCTCCCCACAGATACGCAGTATTCT.

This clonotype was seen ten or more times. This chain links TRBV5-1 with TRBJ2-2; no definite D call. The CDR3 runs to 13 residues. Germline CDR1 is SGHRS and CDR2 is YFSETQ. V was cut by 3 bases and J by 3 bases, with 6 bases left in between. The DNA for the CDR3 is TGCGCCAGCAGCTCGATAGACACCGGGGAGCTGTTTTTT. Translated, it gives CASSSIDTGELFF. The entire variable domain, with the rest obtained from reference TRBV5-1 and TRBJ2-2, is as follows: KAGVTQTPRYLIKTRGQQVTLSCSPISGHRSVSWYQQTPGQGLQFLFEYFSETQRNKGNFPGRFSGRQFSNSRSEMNVSTLELGDSALYLCASSSIDTGELFFGEGSRLTVL.

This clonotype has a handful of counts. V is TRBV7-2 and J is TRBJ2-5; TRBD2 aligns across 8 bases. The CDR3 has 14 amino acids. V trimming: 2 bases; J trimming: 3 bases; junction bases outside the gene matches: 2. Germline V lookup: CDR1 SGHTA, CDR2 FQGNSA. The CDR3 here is CASSLNSGEETQYF. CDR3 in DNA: TGTGCCAGCAGCTTAAATAGCGGGGAAGAGACCCAGTACTTC.

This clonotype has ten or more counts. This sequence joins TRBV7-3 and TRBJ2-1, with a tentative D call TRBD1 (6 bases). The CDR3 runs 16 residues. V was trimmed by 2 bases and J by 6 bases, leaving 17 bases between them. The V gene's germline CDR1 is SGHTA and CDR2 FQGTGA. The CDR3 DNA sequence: TGTGCCAGCAGCTTAGACGTGTCCGGGACATTCAATGAGCAGTTCTTC. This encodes CASSLDVSGTFNEQFF.

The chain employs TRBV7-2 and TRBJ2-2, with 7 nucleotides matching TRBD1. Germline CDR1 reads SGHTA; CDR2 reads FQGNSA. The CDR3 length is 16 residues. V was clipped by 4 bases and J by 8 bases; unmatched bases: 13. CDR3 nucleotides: TGTGCCAGCAGCTCCTTCCGGGACAGCCGGGCTGGGGAGCTGTTTTTT. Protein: CASSSFRDSRAGELFF.

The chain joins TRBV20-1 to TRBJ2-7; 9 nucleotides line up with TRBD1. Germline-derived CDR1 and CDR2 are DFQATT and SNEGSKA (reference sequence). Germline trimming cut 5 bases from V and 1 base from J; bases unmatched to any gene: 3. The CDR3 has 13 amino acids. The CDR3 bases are TGCAGTGCTTCGGACAGGGGTTCCTACGAGCAGTACGTC. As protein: CSASDRGSYEQYV.

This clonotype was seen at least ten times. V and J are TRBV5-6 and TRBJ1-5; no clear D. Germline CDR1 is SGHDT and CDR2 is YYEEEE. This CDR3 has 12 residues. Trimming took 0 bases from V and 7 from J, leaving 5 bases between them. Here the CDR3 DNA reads TGTGCCAGCAGCTTGGGGGTACAGCCCCAGCATTTT. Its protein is CASSLGVQPQHF.

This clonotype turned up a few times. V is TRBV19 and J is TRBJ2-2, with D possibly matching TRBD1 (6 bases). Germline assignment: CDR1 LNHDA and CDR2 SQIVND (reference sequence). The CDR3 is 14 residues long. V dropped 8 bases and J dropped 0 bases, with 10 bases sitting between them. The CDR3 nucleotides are TGTGCCAGTCGCCGACAGGCGAACACCGGGGAGCTGTTTTTT. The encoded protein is CASRRQANTGELFF.